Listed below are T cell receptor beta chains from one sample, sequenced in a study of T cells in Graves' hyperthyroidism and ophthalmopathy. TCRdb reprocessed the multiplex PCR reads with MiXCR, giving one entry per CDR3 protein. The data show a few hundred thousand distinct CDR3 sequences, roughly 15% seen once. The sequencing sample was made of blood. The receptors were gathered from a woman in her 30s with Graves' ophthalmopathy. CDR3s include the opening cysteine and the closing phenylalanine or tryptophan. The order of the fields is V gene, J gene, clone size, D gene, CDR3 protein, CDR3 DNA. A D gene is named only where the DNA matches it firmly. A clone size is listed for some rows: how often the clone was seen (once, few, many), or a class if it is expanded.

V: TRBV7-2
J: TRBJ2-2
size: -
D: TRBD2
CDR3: CASSALGAGGTNTGELFF
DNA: TGTGCCAGCAGCGCCCTCGGGGCGGGGGGTACGAACACCGGGGAGCTGTTTTTT

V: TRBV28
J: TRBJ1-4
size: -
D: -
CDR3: CASSWGRGSEKLFF
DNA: TGTGCCAGCAGTTGGGGGAGAGGGAGTGAAAAACTGTTTTTT

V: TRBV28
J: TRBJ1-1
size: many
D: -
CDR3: CASSRGYTEAFF
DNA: TGTGCCAGCAGTCGAGGCTACACTGAAGCTTTCTTT

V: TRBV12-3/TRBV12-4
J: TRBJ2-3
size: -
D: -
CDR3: CASSLNLGYTDTQYF
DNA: TGTGCCAGCAGTTTAAACCTGGGGTACACAGATACGCAGTATTTT

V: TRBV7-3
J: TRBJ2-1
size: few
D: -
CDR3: CASSSGPSSYNEQFF
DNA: TGTGCCAGCAGCTCCGGGCCGAGCTCCTACAATGAGCAGTTCTTC

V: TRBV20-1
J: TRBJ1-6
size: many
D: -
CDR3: CSAEGYRGESYNSPLHF
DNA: TGCAGTGCCGAGGGATACCGGGGAGAATCCTATAATTCACCCCTCCACTTT

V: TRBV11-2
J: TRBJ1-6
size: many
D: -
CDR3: CASSSPNPGRNSPLHF
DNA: TGTGCCAGCAGCTCGCCCAACCCGGGACGGAATTCACCCCTCCACTTT

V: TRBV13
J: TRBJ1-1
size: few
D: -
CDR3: CASSNGRTEAFF
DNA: TGTGCCAGCAGTAACGGGCGCACTGAAGCTTTCTTT

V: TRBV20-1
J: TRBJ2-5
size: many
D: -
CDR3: CSASLPGQETQYF
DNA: TGCAGTGCTAGCCTCCCGGGCCAAGAGACCCAGTACTTC

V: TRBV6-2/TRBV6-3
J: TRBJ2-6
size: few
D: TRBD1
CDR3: CASSTGDSGANVLTF
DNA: TGTGCCAGCAGTACAGGGGACTCTGGGGCCAACGTCCTGACTTTC

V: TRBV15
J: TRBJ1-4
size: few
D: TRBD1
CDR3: CATSTPGTGVSTLFF
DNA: TGTGCCACCAGCACCCCCGGGACAGGGGTGTCGACACTGTTTTTT

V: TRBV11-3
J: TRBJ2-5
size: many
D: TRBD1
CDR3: CASTLTGEETQYF
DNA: TGTGCCAGCACTCTGACAGGGGAAGAGACCCAGTACTTC

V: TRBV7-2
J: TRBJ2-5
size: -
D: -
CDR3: CASSTDTRGGYQETQYF
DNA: TGTGCCAGCAGCACAGATACGCGAGGGGGATACCAAGAGACCCAGTACTTC

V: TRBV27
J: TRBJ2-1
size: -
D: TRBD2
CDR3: CASSVRLAGGRNEQFF
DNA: TGTGCCAGCAGTGTCCGACTAGCGGGGGGCCGCAATGAGCAGTTCTTC

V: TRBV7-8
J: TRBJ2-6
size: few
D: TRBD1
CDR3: CASSLTPRTGESGANVLTF
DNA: TGTGCCAGCAGCCTCACTCCCCGGACAGGGGAGTCTGGGGCCAACGTCCTGACTTTC

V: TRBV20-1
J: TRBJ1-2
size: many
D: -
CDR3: CSALASGTYGYTF
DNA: TGCAGTGCTCTGGCGTCGGGGACCTATGGCTACACCTTC

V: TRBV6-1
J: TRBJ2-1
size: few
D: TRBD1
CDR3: CASRGQGGSYNEQFF
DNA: TGTGCCAGCAGAGGACAGGGCGGCTCCTACAATGAGCAGTTCTTC

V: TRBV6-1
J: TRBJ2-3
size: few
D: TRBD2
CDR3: CASSEASPGLAGSTDTQYF
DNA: TGTGCCAGCAGTGAAGCGTCTCCGGGACTAGCGGGGAGCACAGATACGCAGTATTTT

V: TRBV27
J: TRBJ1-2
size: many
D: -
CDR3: CASSLYLGANYGYTF
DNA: TGTGCCAGCAGTTTATATCTGGGAGCTAACTATGGCTACACCTTC

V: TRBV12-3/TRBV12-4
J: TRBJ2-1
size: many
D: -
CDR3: CASTRVSYNEQFF
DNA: TGTGCCAGCACCAGGGTCTCCTACAATGAGCAGTTCTTC

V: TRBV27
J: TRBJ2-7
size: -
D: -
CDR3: CASRQGPLPYEQYF
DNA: TGTGCCAGCAGACAGGGACCTTTGCCCTACGAGCAGTACTTC

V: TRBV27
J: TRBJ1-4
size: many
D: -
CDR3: CASSSTWASNEKLFF
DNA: TGTGCCAGCAGTTCCACCTGGGCGTCTAATGAAAAACTGTTTTTT

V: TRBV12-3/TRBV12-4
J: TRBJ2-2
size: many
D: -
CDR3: CASRKQGLPGELFF
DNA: TGTGCCAGCAGAAAACAGGGCCTTCCCGGGGAGCTGTTTTTT

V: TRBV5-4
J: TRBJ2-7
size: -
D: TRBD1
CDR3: CASSLVGQEYEQYF
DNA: TGTGCCAGCAGCTTGGTGGGACAGGAATACGAGCAGTACTTC

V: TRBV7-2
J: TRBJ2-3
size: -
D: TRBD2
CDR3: CASSLAAGGYTQYF
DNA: TGTGCCAGCAGCTTAGCGGCGGGGGGCTATACGCAGTATTTT

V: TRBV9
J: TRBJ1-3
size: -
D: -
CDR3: CASPSAFSGNTIYF
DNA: TGTGCCAGCCCCTCGGCCTTTTCTGGAAACACCATATATTTT

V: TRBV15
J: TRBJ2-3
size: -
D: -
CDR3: CATSSAAGASDTQYF
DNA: TGTGCCACCAGCAGCGCGGCGGGGGCCTCCGATACGCAGTATTTT

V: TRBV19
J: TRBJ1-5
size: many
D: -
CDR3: CASSGQGRFGNQPQHF
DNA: TGTGCCAGTAGTGGACAAGGACGGTTTGGCAATCAGCCCCAGCATTTT

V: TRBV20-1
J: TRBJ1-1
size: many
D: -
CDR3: CSARGGGAGTEAFF
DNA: TGCAGTGCTAGAGGTGGGGGCGCAGGCACTGAAGCTTTCTTT

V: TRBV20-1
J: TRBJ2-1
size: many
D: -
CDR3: CGSPVRGANEQFF
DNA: TGCGGCAGCCCCGTTCGGGGGGCGAATGAGCAGTTCTTC

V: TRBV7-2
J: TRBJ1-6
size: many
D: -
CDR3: CASSLVASSYNSPLHF
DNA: TGTGCCAGCAGCTTAGTTGCGAGCTCCTATAATTCACCCCTCCACTTT

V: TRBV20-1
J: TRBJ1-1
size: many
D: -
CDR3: CSASWDAGRNTEAFF
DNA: TGCAGTGCTAGCTGGGACGCGGGGAGGAACACTGAAGCTTTCTTT

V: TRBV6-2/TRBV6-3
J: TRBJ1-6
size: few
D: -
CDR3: CASSYFGGMNSPLHF
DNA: TGTGCCAGCAGTTACTTTGGGGGGATGAATTCACCCCTCCACTTT

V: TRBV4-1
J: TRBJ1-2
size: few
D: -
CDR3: CASSHDSMGILGYTF
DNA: TGCGCCAGCAGCCACGATAGTATGGGGATTCTAGGCTACACCTTC

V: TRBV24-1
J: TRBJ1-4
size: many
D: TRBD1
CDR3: CATSDSGTGSEKLFF
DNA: TGTGCCACCAGTGACTCCGGGACAGGGTCTGAAAAACTGTTTTTT

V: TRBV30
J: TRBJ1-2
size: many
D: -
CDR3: CAWKKPGPEYGYTF
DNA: TGTGCCTGGAAGAAACCTGGACCCGAATATGGCTACACCTTC

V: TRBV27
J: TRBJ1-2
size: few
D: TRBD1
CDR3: CASSPVRGGGIGYGYTF
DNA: TGTGCCAGCAGTCCCGTCCGGGGAGGGGGCATAGGGTATGGCTACACCTTC

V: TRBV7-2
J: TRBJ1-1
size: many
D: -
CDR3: CASSLGRDLEAFF
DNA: TGTGCCAGCAGCTTAGGTAGAGACCTAGAAGCTTTCTTT

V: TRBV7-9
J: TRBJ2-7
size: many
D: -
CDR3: CASSSKADRKKYEQYF
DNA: TGTGCCAGCAGCTCTAAAGCAGACAGAAAGAAGTACGAGCAGTACTTC

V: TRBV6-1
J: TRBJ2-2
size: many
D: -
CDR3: CASSAKNTGELFF
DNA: TGTGCCAGCAGTGCCAAGAACACCGGGGAGCTGTTTTTT

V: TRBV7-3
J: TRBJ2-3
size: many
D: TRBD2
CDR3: CASSFAGLATDTQYF
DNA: TGTGCCAGCAGCTTCGCGGGACTAGCAACAGATACGCAGTATTTT

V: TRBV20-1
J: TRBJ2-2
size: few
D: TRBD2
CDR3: CSARIEGDSGGISGELFF
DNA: TGCAGTGCTAGGATAGAAGGAGATAGCGGGGGAATATCCGGGGAGCTGTTTTTT

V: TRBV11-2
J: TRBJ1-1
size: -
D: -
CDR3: CASRRAPGGVNTEAFF
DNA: TGTGCCAGCAGGAGAGCCCCGGGGGGCGTGAACACTGAAGCTTTCTTT

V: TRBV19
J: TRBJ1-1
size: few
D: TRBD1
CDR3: CASSPWTGTNTEAFF
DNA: TGTGCCAGTAGTCCCTGGACAGGTACGAACACTGAAGCTTTCTTT

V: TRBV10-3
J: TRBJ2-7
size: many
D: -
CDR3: CATAPDSYEQYF
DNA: TGTGCCACGGCGCCGGACTCCTACGAGCAGTACTTC